This T cell receptor (beta chain) appears in the sequencing data of a study of T cell responses to AZD1222 COVID-19 vaccine. Study in general: Pooling covered second doses at about 4 or about 12 weeks. Study-level points and caveats: Targeting of unmutated variant regions was reportedly seen in nearly half of spike-specific TCRs. Among those given AZD1222, only five to seven were seropositive at baseline.

Sequenced by immunoSEQ multiplex PCR; TCRdb stores in-frame clones only, minus some. Of around 150,000 clones listed, more than 90% are singletons. Worth noting for this clone: No antigen is known for it. The same CDR3 can be traced to other DNA sequences in this sample.

Germline V CDR1 and CDR2: MNHNY, SVGAGI (reference sequence). The V gene end was trimmed by 6 bases and the J gene end by 3 bases; junction bases not matched to a gene: 4. CDR3 length: 14 residues. The receptor's source is an adult in good health. This specimen was peripheral blood, taken on day 0 of AZD1222 vaccination. The rearrangement uses TRBV6-6 and TRBJ1-3; 8 bases agree with TRBD1. CDR3 in DNA: TGTGCCAGCAGGCCCGGGACAGGTGGAAACACCATATATTTT. Its protein product is CASRPGTGGNTIYF.